These T cell receptor beta chains were read from a single sample in a study of T cell responses to AZD1222 COVID-19 vaccine. Generated by immunoSEQ multiplex PCR, the TCRdb table keeps only in-frame clones and is missing some. Found here are about 150,000 clones, 92% of them singletons; the top ten hold 2.3%. This specimen consisted of peripheral blood, obtained on day 0 of AZD1222 vaccination. All receptors come from an adult in good health. Both conserved end residues are part of each CDR3. A D gene is named only where the DNA matches it firmly. Not every row has a clone size; where given, it reads once, few, many or a size class.

>-|TRBV6-5|-|TRBJ2-7
CASSYSYWDEQYF
TGTGCCAGCAGTTACTCCTATTGGGATGAGCAGTACTTC
>-|TRBV27|-|TRBJ1-1
CASSSLAGALDTEAFF
TGTGCCAGCAGTTCGCTCGCGGGGGCGCTGGACACTGAAGCTTTCTTT
>-|TRBV19|-|TRBJ1-2
CASSIDDRHHGYTF
TGTGCCAGTAGTATAGATGACAGGCACCATGGCTACACCTTC
>-|TRBV12-3/TRBV12-4|-|TRBJ1-2
CASSSLGNYGYTF
TGTGCCAGCAGCTCCTTGGGTAACTATGGCTACACCTTC
>-|TRBV6-1|-|TRBJ2-3
CASSGATSSGTDTQYF
TGTGCCAGCAGTGGGGCGACTAGTTCTGGCACAGATACGCAGTATTTT
>once|TRBV19|-|TRBJ1-1
CASSTGQQGTEAFF
TGTGCCAGTAGTACAGGACAGCAAGGCACTGAAGCTTTCTTT
>-|TRBV6-5|TRBD1|TRBJ1-2
CASSGQGSGYTF
TGTGCCAGCAGCGGACAGGGTTCTGGCTACACCTTC
>-|TRBV7-2|TRBD1|TRBJ1-2
CASSLKGQGSSGYTF
TGTGCCAGCAGCTTAAAGGGACAGGGTTCTAGTGGCTACACCTTC
>-|TRBV19|-|TRBJ1-2
CASYVGGGLPTYGYTF
TGTGCCAGTTACGTCGGGGGGGGATTGCCCACTTATGGCTACACCTTC
>-|TRBV6-6|-|TRBJ2-5
CASSGPGMRETQYF
TGTGCCAGCAGTGGGCCGGGGATGAGAGAGACCCAGTACTTC
>-|TRBV6-5|-|TRBJ1-1
CASRRLQGNTEAFF
TGTGCCAGCAGGAGATTACAGGGGAACACTGAAGCTTTCTTT
>-|TRBV12-3/TRBV12-4|TRBD1|TRBJ1-2
CASNEDRGYGYTF
TGTGCCAGCAATGAGGACAGGGGATATGGCTACACCTTC
>-|TRBV10-3|-|TRBJ2-3
CAISEMGGQTDTQYF
TGTGCCATCAGTGAGATGGGGGGCCAGACGGATACGCAGTATTTT
>-|TRBV19|-|TRBJ1-1
CASTPGTYTEAFF
TGTGCCAGCACTCCAGGGACGTACACTGAAGCTTTCTTT
>-|TRBV27|-|TRBJ1-2
CASSESGAAGGYTF
TGTGCCAGCAGTGAATCCGGGGCCGCGGGAGGCTACACCTTC
>-|TRBV6-4|TRBD1|TRBJ1-1
CASSGDRVGETEAFF
TGTGCCAGCAGTGGGGACAGGGTAGGTGAAACTGAAGCTTTCTTT
>few|TRBV7-2|-|TRBJ1-1
CASSLALRTNTEAFF
TGTGCCAGCAGCTTAGCGCTGAGAACTAACACTGAAGCTTTCTTT
>-|TRBV28|TRBD2|TRBJ2-5
CASSLFLAGVETQYF
TGTGCCAGCAGTTTATTCCTAGCGGGAGTTGAGACCCAGTACTTC
>-|TRBV3-1/TRBV3-2|-|TRBJ1-1
CASSLRGSTEAFF
TGTGCCAGCAGCCTCAGGGGATCCACTGAAGCTTTCTTT
>-|TRBV6-5|TRBD1|TRBJ2-5
CAARTGGSETQYF
TGTGCCGCTCGGACAGGGGGAAGTGAGACCCAGTACTTC
>-|TRBV28|TRBD1|TRBJ1-2
CASSLGQGPHEGYTF
TGTGCCAGCAGTTTAGGACAGGGACCTCATGAGGGCTACACCTTC
>-|TRBV5-1|-|TRBJ2-7
CASSLIQGGHEQYF
TGCGCCAGCAGCTTGATCCAGGGGGGGCACGAGCAGTACTTC
>-|TRBV6-6|-|TRBJ2-3
CAVSTDTQYF
TGTGCCGTGTCAACAGATACGCAGTATTTT
>-|TRBV5-1|-|TRBJ2-3
CASSPSGTDTQYF
TGCGCCAGCAGTCCCTCGGGCACAGATACGCAGTATTTT
>-|TRBV5-4|TRBD1|TRBJ2-5
CASSRTGTGETQYF
TGTGCCAGCAGCCGAACCGGGACAGGAGAGACCCAGTACTTC
>-|TRBV19|-|TRBJ1-5
CASSPIQGAGIQPQHF
TGTGCCAGTAGTCCGATACAGGGAGCCGGGATTCAGCCCCAGCATTTT
>-|TRBV28|TRBD1|TRBJ1-1
CASSSGQGARTEAFF
TGTGCCAGCAGTTCGGGTCAGGGGGCGCGTACTGAAGCTTTCTTT
>-|TRBV11-2|TRBD1|TRBJ1-1
CASSLVGGWNTEAFF
TGTGCCAGCAGCTTAGTAGGGGGCTGGAACACTGAAGCTTTCTTT
>-|TRBV7-9|-|TRBJ1-2
CASSLVLGTSYGYTF
TGTGCCAGCAGCTTAGTGTTGGGGACTTCCTATGGCTACACCTTC
>-|TRBV6-5|-|TRBJ1-2
CASSFRGTAGYTF
TGTGCCAGCAGTTTTCGGGGGACGGCTGGCTACACCTTC
>-|TRBV5-5|-|TRBJ1-5
CASSLDRQPQHF
TGTGCCAGCAGCTTGGACAGACAGCCCCAGCATTTT
>-|TRBV6-2/TRBV6-3|TRBD1|TRBJ2-7
CASSYSQGREQYF
TGTGCCAGCAGTTACTCACAGGGGCGCGAGCAGTACTTC
>-|TRBV6-5|TRBD1|TRBJ1-4
CASSSGGEKLFF
TGTGCCAGCAGTTCAGGGGGAGAAAAACTGTTTTTT
>-|TRBV18|-|TRBJ2-1
CASSPEGREQFF
TGTGCCAGCTCACCCGAGGGGCGGGAGCAGTTCTTC
>-|TRBV5-8|TRBD1|TRBJ1-5
CASSGTGANNQPQHF
TGTGCCAGCAGCGGGACAGGGGCAAACAATCAGCCCCAGCATTTT
>-|TRBV27|-|TRBJ1-5
CASSFGRNNQPQHF
TGTGCCAGCAGTTTTGGACGAAACAATCAGCCCCAGCATTTT
>-|TRBV18|-|TRBJ1-1
CASSTEMNTEAFF
TGTGCCAGCTCGACAGAGATGAACACTGAAGCTTTCTTT
>-|TRBV4-1|TRBD2|TRBJ2-7
CASSQLGGRWDEQYF
TGCGCCAGCAGCCAACTGGGCGGGAGGTGGGACGAGCAGTACTTC
>once|TRBV5-1|-|TRBJ2-7
CASSRWQATTYEQYF
TGCGCCAGCAGCAGGTGGCAGGCCACCACCTACGAGCAGTACTTC
>-|TRBV7-2|TRBD1|TRBJ1-1
CASSSTGILDTEAFF
TGTGCCAGCAGCTCGACAGGGATCTTGGACACTGAAGCTTTCTTT
>-|TRBV10-2|-|TRBJ1-1
CASSEMGTEAFF
TGCGCCAGCAGTGAGATGGGAACTGAAGCTTTCTTT